This entry describes one T cell receptor (beta chain). V was pared by 4 bases and J by 1 base, with 16 bases between. Germline CDR1 is SEHNR and CDR2 is FQNEAQ (reference sequence). This CDR3 is 16 amino acids long. The RNA input was about 0.45 to 1 ug, and it was reverse transcribed with random hexamers. Each CDR3 protein is one row after TCRdb ran MiXCR on the immunoSEQ multiplex PCR reads. The top ten clones hold approximately 0.11% of a sample with 250,000 to 350,000 distinct CDR3 sequences, about 85% of them seen once. Sequencing of TCR beta was performed on blood CD8+ and CD4+ T cells. This record comes from a study of CD8 T cells in Susac syndrome.

The sample consisted of CD8+ T cells from PBMCs. This sequence was found in a human donor with multiple sclerosis. The chain couples TRBV7-9 to TRBJ1-1, with a weak D call TRBD1 (6 bases). CDR3 amino acids: CASSSRGRGGNTEAFF. The DNA of the CDR3 is TGTGCCAGCAGCTCCCGGGGCAGGGGAGGGAACACTGAAGCTTTCTTT.